This T cell receptor beta chain is drawn from a study of T cell changes during pregnancy in multiple sclerosis. CDR3 length equals 12 residues. Trimming at V came to 4 bases and at J to 6 bases, leaving 3 bases not matched to a gene. CDR1 and CDR2 (germline): MNHNS, SASEGT. Measured with immunoSEQ multiplex PCR; TCRdb has only the in-frame clones, and not every one. The data contain 30,000 to 45,000 clones, around 92% of them seen just once; the ten biggest clones take up approximately 6.1%. The TCR comes from a female donor with multiple sclerosis, enrolled in a pregnancy study. Specimen: CD8+ T cells from peripheral blood mononuclear cells, collected in the second trimester of pregnancy. This chain uses TRBV6-1 with TRBJ2-7, with 7 positions matching TRBD1. The CDR3 DNA is TGTGCCAGCAGTGGACAGGGTTTCGAGCAGTACTTC. Translating it yields CASSGQGFEQYF.